The 18 T cell receptor beta chains in this list originate from one sample, sequenced in a study of CD8+ T cells in alopecia areata. Sequencing used cDNA as its template, made by extracting RNA and reverse transcribing it. Only in-frame clones appear in the TCRdb table, and some are missing; sequencing was by immunoSEQ multiplex PCR. The sample lists around 190,000 clones; less than 65% were seen once. Treatment meaning: oral pan-JAK inhibitor, 5-10 mg twice daily. The specimen was CD4+ T cells sorted from blood, collected at week 24, from a patient treated with tofacitinib. Source of these receptors: a human donor with alopecia areata.

The V and J genes are TRBV30 and TRBJ1-2, with a weak D call TRBD1 (5 bases). The germline gives CDR1 GTSNPN, CDR2 SVGIG (reference sequence). The CDR3 is made up of 12 amino acids. V was trimmed by 3 bases and J by 7 bases, leaving 12 bases between them. The CDR3 DNA sequence: TGTGCCTGGAGCCAGGGAGGGGCTGGCTACACCTTC. Translation gives CAWSQGGAGYTF.

This rearrangement joins TRBV5-1 to TRBJ2-3; a possible D gene is TRBD2 (5 bases). CDR1 and CDR2 from the germline V gene are SGHRS and YFSETQ. Between the trimmed V and J ends, which lost 4 bases and 1 base, there was a span of 13 bases. CDR3 size: 15 residues. The CDR3 is CASSLGAGGTDTQYF. CDR3 nucleotides: TGCGCCAGCAGCCTAGGAGCCGGGGGCACAGATACGCAGTATTTT.

The chain carries TRBV30 and TRBJ2-7; D is unclear. Germline CDR1 reads GTSNPN; CDR2 reads SVGIG (reference sequence). The CDR3 runs 11 residues. Deletions cut 1 base from V and 2 bases from J, with 3 bases between. CDR3 amino acids: CAWSEAYEQYF. CDR3 bases: TGTGCCTGGAGTGAGGCCTACGAGCAGTACTTC.

V is TRBV25-1 and J is TRBJ1-1; possibly TRBD1 for D (6 bases). Trimming removed 4 bases from V and 11 bases from J, with 20 bases in between. The CDR3 has 14 residues. The germline V gene has CDR1 MGHDK and CDR2 SYGVNS. The CDR3 DNA is TGTGCCAGCAGTGGTGGGGGTCGGGCAGGGGAGGCTTTCTTT. Its protein product is CASSGGGRAGEAFF. The whole variable domain, filled in from reference TRBV25-1 and TRBJ1-1, reads EADIYQTPRYLVIGTGKKITLECSQTMGHDKMYWYQQDPGMELHLIHYSYGVNSTEKGDLSSESTVSRIRTEHFPLTLESARPSHTSQYLCASSGGGRAGEAFFGQGTRLTVV.

J is TRBJ2-2 and V is TRBV7-2; D gene ambiguous. CDR3 size: 13 residues. The germline V gene has CDR1 SGHTA and CDR2 FQGNSA. The ends were cut back, 7 bases at V and 5 bases at J, with 11 bases in the middle. The CDR3 sequence: CASTPKATGELFF. The CDR3 DNA sequence: TGTGCCAGCACCCCCAAAGCAACCGGGGAGCTGTTTTTT. Using reference TRBV7-2 and TRBJ2-2 for the parts outside the CDR3, the full variable domain is GAGVSQSPSNKVTEKGKDVELRCDPISGHTALYWYRQSLGQGLEFLIYFQGNSAPDKSGLPSDRFSAERTGGSVSTLTIQRTQQEDSAVYLCASTPKATGELFFGEGSRLTVL.

The chain has TRBV5-6 and TRBJ1-2; 10 bases match TRBD1. The germline V gene encodes CDR1 SGHDT and CDR2 YYEEEE. V gave up 7 bases and J gave up 8 bases; unmatched junction bases: 11. The CDR3 runs 14 residues. In nucleotides, the CDR3 is TGTGCCAGCTGGGACAGGGGTCCCATCCGCGGCTACACCTTC. Translated: CASWDRGPIRGYTF.

The chain is built from TRBV29-1 and TRBJ2-1; D is unresolved. The germline V gene has CDR1 SQVTM and CDR2 ANQGSEA. Trimming removed 3 bases from V and 10 bases from J, with 4 bases in between. CDR3 length: 9 residues. For the CDR3, the DNA is TGCAGCGTTGAGGAGGAGCAGTTCTTC. It specifies CSVEEEQFF.

This chain joins TRBV30 and TRBJ1-2; D ambiguous. Trimming removed 1 base at V and 7 bases at J, with 7 bases between. Per germline, CDR1 GTSNPN and CDR2 SVGIG (reference sequence). The CDR3 runs 11 residues. The CDR3 here is CAWSDLVGYTF. The CDR3 bases are TGTGCCTGGAGTGATCTAGTTGGCTACACCTTC. The variable domain in full, with the rest retrieved from reference TRBV30 and TRBJ1-2, is SQTIHQWPATLVQPVGSPLSLECTVEGTSNPNLYWYRQAAGRGLQLLFYSVGIGQISSEVPQNLSASRPQDRQFILSSKKLLLSDSGFYLCAWSDLVGYTFGSGTRLTVV.

This clone has just a few counts. The chain links TRBV28 to TRBJ2-7; perhaps TRBD1 as D (6 bases). CDR1 and CDR2 (germline): MDHEN, SYDVKM. The V gene lost 6 bases and the J gene lost 3 bases, with 12 bases spanning the gap. The CDR3 is 13 amino acids. CDR3 nucleotides: TGTGCCAGCAGCCACAGGGTAGGCTACGAGCAGTACTTC. Amino acid sequence: CASSHRVGYEQYF. Supplemented by reference TRBV28 and TRBJ2-7, the full variable domain reads DVKVTQSSRYLVKRTGEKVFLECVQDMDHENMFWYRQDPGLGLRLIYFSYDVKMKEKGDIPEGYSVSREKKERFSLILESASTNQTSMYLCASSHRVGYEQYFGPGTRLTVT.

Here the CDR3 reads CAISDPPGTYEQYF. CDR3 bases: TGTGCCATCAGTGATCCCCCGGGAACCTACGAGCAGTACTTC. The rearrangement joins TRBV10-3 to TRBJ2-7; possible D gene TRBD2, 5 bases. This CDR3 region has 14 residues. The germline V gene has CDR1 ENHRY and CDR2 SYGVKD. The V end lost 3 bases, the J end lost 2 bases, and 11 bases lay between the germline ends.

J is TRBJ2-7 and V is TRBV7-2; TRBD1 matches at 8 bases. V lost 3 bases, J lost 2 bases, and 6 bases stayed unmatched. The CDR3 runs to 15 residues. Looked up from germline, CDR1 is SGHTA and CDR2 is FQGNSA. This CDR3 is CASSLRTGRTYEQYF. The CDR3 DNA reads as TGTGCCAGCAGCTTGCGGACAGGGAGGACCTACGAGCAGTACTTC.

V and J are TRBV25-1 and TRBJ1-6; D might be TRBD1 (6 bases). The germline gives CDR1 MGHDK, CDR2 SYGVNS. V shed 7 bases and J shed 7 bases, with 20 bases lying between them. This CDR3 is built from 16 residues. CDR3 DNA: TGTGCCAGCACCCAAACAGGGATTAGAGGCAATTCACCCCTCCACTTT. It is translated as CASTQTGIRGNSPLHF. Based on the CDR3 plus reference TRBV25-1 and TRBJ1-6, the full variable domain is EADIYQTPRYLVIGTGKKITLECSQTMGHDKMYWYQQDPGMELHLIHYSYGVNSTEKGDLSSESTVSRIRTEHFPLTLESARPSHTSQYLCASTQTGIRGNSPLHFGNGTRLTVT.

This clone was seen a handful of times. The CDR3, as DNA: TGTGCCAGCAGAGGCACAGGGGGCGTCGCTGAAGCTTTCTTT. It is translated as CASRGTGGVAEAFF. The V call is TRBV2, the J call TRBJ1-1, with 9 bases lining up with TRBD1. Germline CDR1 reads SNHLY; CDR2 reads FYNNEI. The J segment lost 6 bases and the V segment lost 6 bases, leaving 8 bases of the junction unmatched. The CDR3 has 14 residues.

This clone was picked up a small number of times. V and J are TRBV29-1 and TRBJ2-3; D not resolved. The V gene lost 4 bases and the J gene lost 3 bases, with 11 bases spanning the gap. The CDR3 is 13 residues long. Germline V lookup: CDR1 SQVTM, CDR2 ANQGSEA. The CDR3: CSVVKAGTDTQYF. CDR3 bases: TGCAGCGTTGTTAAGGCCGGAACAGATACGCAGTATTTT.

The chain links TRBV18 to TRBJ2-7, with 7 nucleotides matching TRBD1. Trimming removed 6 bases from V and 0 bases from J; junction bases left unmatched: 8. CDR1 and CDR2 (germline): KGHSH, LQKENI. This CDR3 has 15 amino acids. The DNA for the CDR3 is TGTGCCAGCTCGGCCGGACAGGCAAGCTCCTACGAGCAGTACTTC. Translated, it gives CASSAGQASSYEQYF.

This chain uses TRBV20-1 with TRBJ1-1; D is uncertain. Germline V gives CDR1 DFQATT, CDR2 SNEGSKA (reference sequence). The CDR3 totals 11 residues. V shed 3 bases and J shed 0 bases, with 2 bases lying between them. The CDR3 here is CSASVNTEAFF. Written as DNA, the CDR3 is TGCAGTGCTAGCGTGAACACTGAAGCTTTCTTT.

The chain employs TRBV5-6 and TRBJ2-5; possible D gene TRBD1, 8 bases. V was clipped by 3 bases and J by 1 base, with 13 bases between them. The CDR3 contains 15 residues. Germline CDR1 reads SGHDT; CDR2 reads YYEEEE. The CDR3 DNA is TGTGCCAGCAGCTGGGGGGGACAGGTCCAAGAGACCCAGTACTTC. This gives the protein CASSWGGQVQETQYF.

V gene TRBV29-1 combines with J gene TRBJ1-5, with 8 bases fitting TRBD1. Unmatched junction bases numbered 11, after V lost 6 bases and J lost 7 bases. Germline CDR1 reads SQVTM; CDR2 reads ANQGSEA. This CDR3 contains 14 residues. CDR3 sequence reads: CSVALDRVGQPQHF. Written as DNA, the CDR3 is TGCAGCGTCGCGCTGGACAGGGTGGGGCAGCCCCAGCATTTT.